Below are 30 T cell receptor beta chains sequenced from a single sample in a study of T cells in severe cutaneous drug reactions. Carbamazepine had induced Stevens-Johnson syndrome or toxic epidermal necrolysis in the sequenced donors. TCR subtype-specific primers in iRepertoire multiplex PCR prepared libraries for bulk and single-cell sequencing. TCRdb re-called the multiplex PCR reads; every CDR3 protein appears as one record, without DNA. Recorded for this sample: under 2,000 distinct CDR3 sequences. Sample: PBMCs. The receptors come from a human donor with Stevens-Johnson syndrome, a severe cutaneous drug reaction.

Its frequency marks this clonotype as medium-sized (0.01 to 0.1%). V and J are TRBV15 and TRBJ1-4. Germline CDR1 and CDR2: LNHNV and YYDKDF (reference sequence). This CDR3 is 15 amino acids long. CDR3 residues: CATSRDEGYNEKLFF. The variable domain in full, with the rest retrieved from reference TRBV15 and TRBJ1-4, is DAMVIQNPRYQVTQFGKPVTLSCSQTLNHNVMYWYQQKSSQAPKLLFHYYDKDFNNEADTPDNFQSRRPNTSFCFLDIRSPGLGDTAMYLCATSRDEGYNEKLFFGSGTQLSVL.

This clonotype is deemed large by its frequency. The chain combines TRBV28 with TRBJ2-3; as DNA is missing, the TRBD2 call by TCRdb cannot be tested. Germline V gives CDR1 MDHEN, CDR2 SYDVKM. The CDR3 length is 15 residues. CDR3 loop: CASSSGLADTDTQYF.

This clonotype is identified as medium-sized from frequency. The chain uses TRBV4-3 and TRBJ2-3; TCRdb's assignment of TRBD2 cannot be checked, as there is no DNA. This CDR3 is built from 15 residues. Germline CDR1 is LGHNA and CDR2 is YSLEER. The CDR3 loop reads CASSQERDLTDTQYF.

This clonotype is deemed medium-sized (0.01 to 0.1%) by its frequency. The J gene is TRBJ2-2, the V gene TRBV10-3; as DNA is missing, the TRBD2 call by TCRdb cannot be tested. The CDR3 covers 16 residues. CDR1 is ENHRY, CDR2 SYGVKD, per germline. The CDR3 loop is CAISDGTSLNTGELFF.

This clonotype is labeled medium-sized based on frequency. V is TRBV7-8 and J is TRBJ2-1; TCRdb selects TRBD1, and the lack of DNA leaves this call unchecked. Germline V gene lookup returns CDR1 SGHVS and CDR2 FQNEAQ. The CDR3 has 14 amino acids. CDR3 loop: CASSYRTGGHEQFF.

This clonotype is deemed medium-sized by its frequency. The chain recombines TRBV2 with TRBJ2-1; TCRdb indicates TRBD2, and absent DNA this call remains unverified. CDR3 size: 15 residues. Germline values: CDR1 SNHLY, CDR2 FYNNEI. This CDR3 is CASSVTSGSHNEQFF.

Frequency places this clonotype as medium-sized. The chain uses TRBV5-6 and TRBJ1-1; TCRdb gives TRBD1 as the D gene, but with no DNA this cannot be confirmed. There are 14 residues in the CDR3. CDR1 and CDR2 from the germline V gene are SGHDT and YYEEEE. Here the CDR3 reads CASSQGVGATEAFF.

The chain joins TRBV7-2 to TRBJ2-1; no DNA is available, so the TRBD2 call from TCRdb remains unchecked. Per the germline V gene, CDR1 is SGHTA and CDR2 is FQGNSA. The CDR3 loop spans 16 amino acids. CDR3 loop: CASSLHWVAAYNEQFF.

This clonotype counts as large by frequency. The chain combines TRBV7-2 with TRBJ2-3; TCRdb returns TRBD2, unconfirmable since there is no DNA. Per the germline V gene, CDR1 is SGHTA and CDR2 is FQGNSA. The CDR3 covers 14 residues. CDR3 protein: CASSRRVGTDTQYF.

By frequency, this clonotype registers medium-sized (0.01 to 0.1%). The CDR3: CASSPRTQGVDTQYF. This sequence joins TRBV25-1 and TRBJ2-3; the TCRdb D gene call, TRBD1, has no DNA to confirm it. There are 15 residues in the CDR3. Germline assignment: CDR1 MGHDK and CDR2 SYGVNS.

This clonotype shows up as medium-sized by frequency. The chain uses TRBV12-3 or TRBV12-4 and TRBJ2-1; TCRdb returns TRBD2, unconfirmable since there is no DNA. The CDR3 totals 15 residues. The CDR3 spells CASSLTSGAGNEQFF.

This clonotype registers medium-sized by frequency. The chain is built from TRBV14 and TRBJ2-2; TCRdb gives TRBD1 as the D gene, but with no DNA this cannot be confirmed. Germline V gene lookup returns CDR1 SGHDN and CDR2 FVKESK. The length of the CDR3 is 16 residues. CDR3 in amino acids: CASSLKWTGLTGELFF. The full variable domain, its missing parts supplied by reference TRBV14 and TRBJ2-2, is EAGVTQFPSHSVIEKGQTVTLRCDPISGHDNLYWYRRVMGKEIKFLLHFVKESKQDESGMPNNRFLAERTGGTYSTLKVQPAELEDSGVYFCASSLKWTGLTGELFFGEGSRLTVL.

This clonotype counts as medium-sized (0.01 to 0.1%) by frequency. This CDR3 is CASSELGLAVNEQYF. The rearrangement links TRBV25-1 to TRBJ2-7; the D gene TCRdb calls, TRBD2, cannot be checked with no DNA. This CDR3 is 15 amino acids long. The germline CDR1 and CDR2 sequences are MGHDK and SYGVNS.

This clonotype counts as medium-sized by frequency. CDR3 sequence reads: CASSPVYNSPLHF. The chain joins TRBV18 to TRBJ1-6. The CDR3 consists of 13 residues. CDR1 and CDR2 (germline): KGHSH, LQKENI.

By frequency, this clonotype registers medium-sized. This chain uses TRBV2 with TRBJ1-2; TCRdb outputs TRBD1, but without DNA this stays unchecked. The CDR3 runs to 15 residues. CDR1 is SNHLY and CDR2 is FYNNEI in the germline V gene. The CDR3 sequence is CASIRTGALGYGYTF. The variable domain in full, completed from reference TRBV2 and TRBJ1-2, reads EPEVTQTPSHQVTQMGQEVILRCVPISNHLYFYWYRQILGQKVEFLVSFYNNEISEKSEIFDDQFSVERPDGSNFTLKIRSTKLEDSAMYFCASIRTGALGYGYTFGSGTRLTVV.

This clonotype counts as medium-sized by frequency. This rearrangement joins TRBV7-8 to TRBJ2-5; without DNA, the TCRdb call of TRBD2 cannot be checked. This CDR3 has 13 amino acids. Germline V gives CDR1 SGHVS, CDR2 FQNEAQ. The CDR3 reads CASSWELAETQYF.

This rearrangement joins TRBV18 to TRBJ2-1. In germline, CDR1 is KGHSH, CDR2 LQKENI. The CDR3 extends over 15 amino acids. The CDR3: CASSPAGYSYNEQFF.

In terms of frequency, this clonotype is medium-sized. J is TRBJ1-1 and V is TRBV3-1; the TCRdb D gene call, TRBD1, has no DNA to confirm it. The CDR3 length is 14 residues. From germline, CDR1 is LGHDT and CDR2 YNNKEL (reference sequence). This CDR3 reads CASSQRHRDTEAFF.

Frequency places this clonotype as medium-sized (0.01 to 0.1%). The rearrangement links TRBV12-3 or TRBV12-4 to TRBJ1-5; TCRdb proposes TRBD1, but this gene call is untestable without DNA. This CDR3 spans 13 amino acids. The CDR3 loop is CASSLVRGQPQHF.

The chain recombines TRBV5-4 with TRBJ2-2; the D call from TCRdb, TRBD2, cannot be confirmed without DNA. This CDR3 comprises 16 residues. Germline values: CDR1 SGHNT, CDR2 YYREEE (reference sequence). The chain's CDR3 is CASSPPGTANTGELFF.

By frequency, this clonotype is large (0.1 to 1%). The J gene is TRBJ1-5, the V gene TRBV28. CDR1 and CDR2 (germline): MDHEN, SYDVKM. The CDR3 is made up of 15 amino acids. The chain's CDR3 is CASSPGGPGNQPQHF.

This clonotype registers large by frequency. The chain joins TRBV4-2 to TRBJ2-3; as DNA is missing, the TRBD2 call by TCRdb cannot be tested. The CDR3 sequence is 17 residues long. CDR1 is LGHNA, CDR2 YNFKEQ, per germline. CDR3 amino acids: CASSQASGIRSTDTQYF.

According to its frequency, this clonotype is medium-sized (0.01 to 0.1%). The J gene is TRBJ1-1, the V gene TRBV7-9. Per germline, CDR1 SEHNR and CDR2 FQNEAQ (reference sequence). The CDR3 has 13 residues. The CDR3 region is CASRAVSNTEAFF. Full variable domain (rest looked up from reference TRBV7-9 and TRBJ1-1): DTGVSQNPRHKITKRGQNVTFRCDPISEHNRLYWYRQTLGQGPEFLTYFQNEAQLEKSRLLSDRFSAERPKGSFSTLEIQRTEQGDSAMYLCASRAVSNTEAFFGQGTRLTVV.

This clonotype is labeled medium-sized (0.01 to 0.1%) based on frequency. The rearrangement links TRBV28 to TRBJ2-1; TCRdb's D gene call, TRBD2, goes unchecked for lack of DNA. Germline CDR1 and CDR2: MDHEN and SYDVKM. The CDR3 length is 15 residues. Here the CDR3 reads CASSLLGEANNEQFF.

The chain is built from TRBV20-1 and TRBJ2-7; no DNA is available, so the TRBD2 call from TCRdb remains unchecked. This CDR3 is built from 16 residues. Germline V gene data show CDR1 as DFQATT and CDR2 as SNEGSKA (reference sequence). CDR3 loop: CSAGLVSRTFSYEQYF.

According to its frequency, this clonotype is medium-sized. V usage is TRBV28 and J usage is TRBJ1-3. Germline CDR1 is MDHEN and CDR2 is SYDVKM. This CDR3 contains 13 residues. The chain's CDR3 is CASSSRPVNTIYF.

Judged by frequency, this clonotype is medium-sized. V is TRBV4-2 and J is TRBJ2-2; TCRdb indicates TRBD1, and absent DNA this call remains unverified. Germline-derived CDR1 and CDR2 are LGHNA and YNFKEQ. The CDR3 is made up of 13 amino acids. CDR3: CASSRQGAGELFF.

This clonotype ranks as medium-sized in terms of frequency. This chain's CDR3 is CASSLGPSGPSTDTQYF. This sequence joins TRBV7-9 and TRBJ2-3; TCRdb gives TRBD2 as the D gene, but with no DNA this cannot be confirmed. The CDR3 runs 17 residues. From germline, CDR1 is SEHNR and CDR2 FQNEAQ (reference sequence).

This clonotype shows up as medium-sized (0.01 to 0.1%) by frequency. The CDR3: CASRLQGAEQFF. This rearrangement joins TRBV28 to TRBJ2-1; absent DNA, TCRdb's TRBD1 call cannot be checked. The CDR3 totals 12 residues. Germline CDR1 is MDHEN and CDR2 is SYDVKM.

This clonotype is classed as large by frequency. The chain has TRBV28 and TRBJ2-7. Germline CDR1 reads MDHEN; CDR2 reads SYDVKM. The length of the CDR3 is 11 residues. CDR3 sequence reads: CASSLGYEQYF.